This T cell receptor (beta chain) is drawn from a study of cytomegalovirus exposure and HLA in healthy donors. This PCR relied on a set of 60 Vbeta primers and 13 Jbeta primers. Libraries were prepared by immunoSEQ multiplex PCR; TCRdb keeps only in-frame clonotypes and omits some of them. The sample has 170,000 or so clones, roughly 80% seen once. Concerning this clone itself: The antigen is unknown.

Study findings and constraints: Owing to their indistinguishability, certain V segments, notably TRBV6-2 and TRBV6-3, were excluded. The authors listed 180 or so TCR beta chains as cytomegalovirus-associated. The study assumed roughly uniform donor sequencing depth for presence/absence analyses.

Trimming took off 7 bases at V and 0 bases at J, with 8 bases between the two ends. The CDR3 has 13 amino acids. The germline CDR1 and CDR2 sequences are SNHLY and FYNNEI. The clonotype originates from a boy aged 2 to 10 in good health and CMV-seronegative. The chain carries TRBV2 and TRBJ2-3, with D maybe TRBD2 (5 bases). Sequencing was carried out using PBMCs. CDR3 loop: CASNGGSTDTQYF. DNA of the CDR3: TGTGCCAGCAACGGCGGGAGCACAGATACGCAGTATTTT.